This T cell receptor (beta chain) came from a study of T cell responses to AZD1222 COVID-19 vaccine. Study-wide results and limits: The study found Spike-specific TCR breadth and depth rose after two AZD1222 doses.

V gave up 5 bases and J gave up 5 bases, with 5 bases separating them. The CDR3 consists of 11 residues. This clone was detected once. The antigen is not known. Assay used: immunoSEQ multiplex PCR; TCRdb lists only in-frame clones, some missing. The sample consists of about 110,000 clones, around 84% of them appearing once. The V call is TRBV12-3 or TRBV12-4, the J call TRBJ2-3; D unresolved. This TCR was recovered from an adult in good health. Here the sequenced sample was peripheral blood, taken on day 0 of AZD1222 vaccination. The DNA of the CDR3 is TGTGCCAGCAGTATTCGAGATACGCAGTATTTT. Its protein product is CASSIRDTQYF.